A selection of T cell receptor beta chains follows, all from one sample in a study of T cells expressing NK-cell markers. Reprocessing the 5' RACE reads, TCRdb reports a single entry for every CDR3 protein and omits DNA. This sample's table reports 200,000 to 300,000 distinct CDR3 sequences. The source material was blood T cells: a sorted CD56 or NKG2C T cell subset, CD4+ or CD8+ T cells, or bulk PBMC T cells (not recorded which). These receptors all stem from a woman aged 18-70 years in good health. The CDR3 runs from the conserved cysteine through the conserved F or W. The order of the fields is V gene, J gene, CDR3 protein.

v_gene: TRBV27; j_gene: TRBJ2-3; CDR3aa: CASTRGAATDTQYF
v_gene: TRBV30; j_gene: TRBJ1-1; CDR3aa: CAWISGANTEAFF
v_gene: TRBV7-9; j_gene: TRBJ2-1; CDR3aa: CARGGLSYNEQFF
v_gene: TRBV6-1; j_gene: TRBJ2-2; CDR3aa: CASRGDGSYTGELFF
v_gene: TRBV5-4; j_gene: TRBJ2-5; CDR3aa: CASSSYVEGGKTQYF
v_gene: TRBV9; j_gene: TRBJ2-6; CDR3aa: CASSPSPSGANVLTF
v_gene: TRBV6-1; j_gene: TRBJ2-4; CDR3aa: CASKAQAAGNIQYF
v_gene: TRBV20-1; j_gene: TRBJ2-3; CDR3aa: CSARASGFTDTQYF
v_gene: TRBV7-8; j_gene: TRBJ1-2; CDR3aa: CASIPSGTSIYGYTF
v_gene: TRBV7-7; j_gene: TRBJ2-5; CDR3aa: CASSIGGLAGETQYF
v_gene: TRBV7-3; j_gene: TRBJ2-1; CDR3aa: CASSPGTSGSEQFF
v_gene: TRBV6-1; j_gene: TRBJ1-5; CDR3aa: CASSRQGRGQPQHF
v_gene: TRBV20-1; j_gene: TRBJ2-3; CDR3aa: CSADSGGAPDTQYF
v_gene: TRBV6-5; j_gene: TRBJ2-2; CDR3aa: CASTSPPGELFF
v_gene: TRBV6-5; j_gene: TRBJ1-2; CDR3aa: CASSYGRGGANYGYTF
v_gene: TRBV27; j_gene: TRBJ1-6; CDR3aa: CASSNRGHSPLHF
v_gene: TRBV7-9; j_gene: TRBJ1-1; CDR3aa: CASSLRTGVNLNTEAFF
v_gene: TRBV3-1; j_gene: TRBJ1-5; CDR3aa: CASSQDPLNQPQHF
v_gene: TRBV14; j_gene: TRBJ1-4; CDR3aa: CASSQDSIGKLFF
v_gene: TRBV7-9; j_gene: TRBJ2-2; CDR3aa: CASSFLTSTGELFF
v_gene: TRBV6-1; j_gene: TRBJ1-2; CDR3aa: CATRGTVNYGYTF
v_gene: TRBV7-2; j_gene: TRBJ2-3; CDR3aa: CASSLRAGGGTDTQYF
v_gene: TRBV7-9; j_gene: TRBJ2-5; CDR3aa: CASSLARGPETQYF
v_gene: TRBV4-1; j_gene: TRBJ2-2; CDR3aa: CASSQAAGGELFF
v_gene: TRBV7-3; j_gene: TRBJ1-3; CDR3aa: CASSMGGLLGNTIYF
v_gene: TRBV29-1; j_gene: TRBJ2-1; CDR3aa: CSVSVAGVDNEQFF
v_gene: TRBV20-1; j_gene: TRBJ2-3; CDR3aa: CSAYLRGGTDTQYF
v_gene: TRBV21-1; j_gene: TRBJ2-4; CDR3aa: CASSGLAGEAKNIQYF
v_gene: TRBV28; j_gene: TRBJ2-5; CDR3aa: CASANYQETQYF
v_gene: TRBV25-1; j_gene: TRBJ1-2; CDR3aa: CASSSGGVVGYTF
v_gene: TRBV20-1; j_gene: TRBJ1-2; CDR3aa: CSARGQDPYGYTF
v_gene: TRBV15; j_gene: TRBJ2-2; CDR3aa: CATSRDGAGELFF
v_gene: TRBV20-1; j_gene: TRBJ2-3; CDR3aa: CSVAPRGGRTDTQYF
v_gene: TRBV5-5; j_gene: TRBJ2-1; CDR3aa: CASSLVGTSGTNEQFF
v_gene: TRBV6-1; j_gene: TRBJ2-3; CDR3aa: CAIRLAGGRDTQYF
v_gene: TRBV18; j_gene: TRBJ2-3; CDR3aa: CASSPGRGKRTDTQYF
v_gene: TRBV20-1; j_gene: TRBJ2-3; CDR3aa: CSASLERTTDTQYF
v_gene: TRBV5-6; j_gene: TRBJ1-1; CDR3aa: CASSLFSGNTEAFF
v_gene: TRBV3-1; j_gene: TRBJ2-2; CDR3aa: CASSHLNTGELFF
v_gene: TRBV28; j_gene: TRBJ1-2; CDR3aa: CASSSPLGSGTNYGYTF
v_gene: TRBV2; j_gene: TRBJ1-6; CDR3aa: CASSSNYGPNSPLHF
v_gene: TRBV3-1; j_gene: TRBJ1-3; CDR3aa: CASQPFRGNTIYF